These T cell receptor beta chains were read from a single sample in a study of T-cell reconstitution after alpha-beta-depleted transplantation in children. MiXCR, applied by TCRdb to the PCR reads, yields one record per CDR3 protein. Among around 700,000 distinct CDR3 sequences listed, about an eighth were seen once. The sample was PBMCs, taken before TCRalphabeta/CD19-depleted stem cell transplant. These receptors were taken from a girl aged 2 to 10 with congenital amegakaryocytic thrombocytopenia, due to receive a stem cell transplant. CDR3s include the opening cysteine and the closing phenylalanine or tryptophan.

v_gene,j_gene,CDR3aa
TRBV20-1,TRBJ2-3,CSARVGGSPDTQYF
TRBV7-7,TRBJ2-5,CASSTRSEGETQYF
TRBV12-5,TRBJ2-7,CATTTGSSYEQYF
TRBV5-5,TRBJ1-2,CASSFGSDNYGYTF
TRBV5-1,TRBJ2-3,CASSLGEDTQYF
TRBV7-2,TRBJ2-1,CASSFPGTKQFF
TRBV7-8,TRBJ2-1,CASSPPPRTSAAF
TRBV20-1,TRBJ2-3,CSARLLRTDTQYF
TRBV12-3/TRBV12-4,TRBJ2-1,CASSTLTAGVPYNEQFF
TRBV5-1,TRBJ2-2,CASSLAQDTQNTGELFF
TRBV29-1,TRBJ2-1,CSVGQENYNEQFF
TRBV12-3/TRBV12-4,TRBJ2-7,CASGGLVSYEQYF
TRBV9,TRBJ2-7,CASSRTGGIHEQYF
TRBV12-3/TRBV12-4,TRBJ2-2,CASSLVRGVGELFF
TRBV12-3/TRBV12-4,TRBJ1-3,CASSLIGGRGNTIYF
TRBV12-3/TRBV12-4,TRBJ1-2,CASSFVEDGYTF
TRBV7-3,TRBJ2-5,CASSSLGEETQYF
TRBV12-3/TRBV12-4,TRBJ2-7,CASSLRVVPYEQYF